This T cell receptor (beta chain) was obtained from a study of blood T cells in healthy people across ages. A word on this clonotype: The target antigen is unknown.

A second PCR of 7 to 11 cycles used a sample-barcoded 5' primer and a J-beta primer mix. TCRdb called the 5' RACE reads again in MiXCR, with one record for every CDR3 protein. The sample contains roughly 2 million distinct CDR3 sequences, approximately 50% of which appear only once. Germline V gene lookup returns CDR1 MNHEY and CDR2 SVGAGI. Trimming took 5 bases from V and 4 from J; bases not matched to a gene: 7. The CDR3 runs to 15 residues. Study findings and constraints: While age rose, TCR beta diversity per million T cells dropped in a roughly linear way.

The sequenced material came from blood. The gene calls are TRBV6-5 and TRBJ2-3; 9 nucleotides match TRBD1. The TCR comes from a woman between 40 and 55 years old in good health. The chain's CDR3 is CASSGDRGVADTQYF. Written as DNA, the CDR3 is TGTGCCAGCAGTGGAGACAGGGGGGTGGCAGATACGCAGTATTTT.